This paragraph covers one TCR beta chain sequence. Its specificity is not known. V was pared by 2 bases and J by 5 bases, with 7 bases between. This CDR3 spans 12 amino acids. Germline V gene sequence: CDR1 ENHRY, CDR2 SYGVKD. The data were obtained in a study of T cell repertoires in cytomegalovirus infection. Study at large: HLA-C-restricted CMV epitopes, recently identified, and well-studied HLA-B-restricted ones were used by the study. CMV infection plus the matching HLA type was flagged by public TCR beta signatures.

TCRdb reprocessed the reads via MiXCR and lists one record per CDR3 protein. The sample lists fewer than 350,000 distinct CDR3 sequences, roughly 29% seen once, with 20% in the top ten. Study-level findings and limits: There were HLA-C-restricted CMV-specific TCR beta clonotypes dominating the ex vivo response.

The receptor comes from a human donor in good health (CMV status not recorded). Some clones in this sample may be carry-over from other donors' samples. The V call is TRBV10-3, the J call TRBJ2-7; D may be TRBD2 (6 bases). The sample here was cultured PBMCs, taken from culture after CMV antigen stimulation. CDR3 DNA: TGTGCCATCAGTGAGCGGAGGGACGAGCAGTACTTC. Its translation is CAISERRDEQYF.